This entry concerns a single TCR beta chain. Its antigen is still unknown. The study sampled nominally healthy donors, though unrecorded immune exposures were likely. The CDR3 length is 13 residues. Germline-derived CDR1 and CDR2 are SEHNR and FQNEAQ (reference sequence). V gave up 0 bases and J gave up 15 bases; unmatched junction bases: 7. It was with 60 Vbeta and 13 Jbeta primers that the PCR ran. Here immunoSEQ multiplex PCR was the method, and the copy in TCRdb shows in-frame clones only, minus some. The sample records roughly 280,000 clones, just over 70% being singletons. This record comes from a study of cytomegalovirus exposure and HLA in healthy donors. Study background: Unique TCRs from HLA-typed donors, 65 million to 85 million of them, were held in an early data release. Study results and limitations: Most likely, a cluster of highly shared sequence variants arose as a sequencing artifact. The availability of immune exposure information extended only to CMV serostatus.

The rearrangement uses TRBV7-9 and TRBJ2-1, with TRBD2 matching 8 bases. This clonotype was sampled from a female donor in good health and CMV-seronegative. Sequencing input: PBMCs. The CDR3: CASSLAAAGGGFF. CDR3 bases: TGTGCCAGCAGCTTAGCCGCGGCGGGAGGTGGGTTCTTC.